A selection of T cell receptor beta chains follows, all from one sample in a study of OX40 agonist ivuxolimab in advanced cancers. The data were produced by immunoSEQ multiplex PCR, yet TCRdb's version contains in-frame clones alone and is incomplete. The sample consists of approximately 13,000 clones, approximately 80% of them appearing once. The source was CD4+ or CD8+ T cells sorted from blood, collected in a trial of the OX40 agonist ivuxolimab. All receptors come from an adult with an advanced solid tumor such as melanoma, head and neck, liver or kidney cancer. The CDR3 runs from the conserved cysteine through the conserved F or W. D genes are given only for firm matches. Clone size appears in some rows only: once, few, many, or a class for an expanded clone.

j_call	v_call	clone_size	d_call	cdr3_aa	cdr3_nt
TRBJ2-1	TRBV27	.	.	CASSFAQYNEQFF	TGTGCCAGCAGTTTCGCCCAATACAATGAGCAGTTCTTC
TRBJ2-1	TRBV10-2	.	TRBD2	CASSAGRVIGNEQFF	TGCGCCAGCAGTGCTGGGAGGGTCATCGGCAATGAGCAGTTCTTC
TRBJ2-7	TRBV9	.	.	CASSPRQGYEQYF	TGTGCCAGCAGCCCGAGACAAGGGTACGAGCAGTACTTC
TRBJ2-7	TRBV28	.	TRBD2	CASSLRLGGASGRTYEQYF	TGTGCCAGCAGTTTGAGGCTGGGCGGGGCTAGCGGGAGGACCTACGAGCAGTACTTC
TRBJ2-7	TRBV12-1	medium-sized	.	CAKPSPRASETYEQYF	TGTGCCAAACCAAGCCCTAGGGCTAGCGAGACCTACGAGCAGTACTTC
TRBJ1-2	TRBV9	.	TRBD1	CASSVNRQGFYGYTF	TGTGCCAGCAGCGTGAATCGACAGGGCTTCTATGGCTACACCTTC
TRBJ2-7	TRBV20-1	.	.	CSARKGYEQYF	TGCAGTGCTAGAAAGGGCTACGAGCAGTACTTC
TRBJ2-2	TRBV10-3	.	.	CAIRTSSWELFF	TGTGCCATCAGGACTAGTTCTTGGGAGCTGTTTTTT
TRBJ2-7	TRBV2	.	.	CASRRTENEQYF	TGTGCCAGCAGGAGGACAGAGAACGAGCAGTACTTC
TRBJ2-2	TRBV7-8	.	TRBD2	CASRREVDTGELFF	TGTGCCAGCAGACGGGAGGTCGACACCGGGGAGCTGTTTTTT
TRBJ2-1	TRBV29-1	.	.	CSSRAAGFNEQFF	TGCAGCTCTCGAGCGGCAGGGTTTAATGAGCAGTTCTTC
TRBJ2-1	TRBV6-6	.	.	CASSPASSYNEQFF	TGTGCCAGCAGTCCTGCGAGCTCCTACAATGAGCAGTTCTTC
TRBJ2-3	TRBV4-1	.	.	CASSQELATWADTQYF	TGCGCCAGCAGCCAAGAGTTGGCAACCTGGGCAGATACGCAGTATTTT
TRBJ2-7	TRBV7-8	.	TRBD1	CASSTGTVSYEQYF	TGTGCCAGCAGCACGGGGACAGTCTCCTACGAGCAGTACTTC
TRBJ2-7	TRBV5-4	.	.	CASSLAPPPYEQYF	TGTGCCAGCAGCTTGGCCCCTCCCCCCTACGAGCAGTACTTC
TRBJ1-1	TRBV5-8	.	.	CASSPEEAFF	TGTGCCAGCAGCCCGGAAGAAGCTTTCTTT
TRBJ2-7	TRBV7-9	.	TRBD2	CASSYQPGGDDYEQYF	TGTGCCAGCAGCTACCAGCCGGGAGGGGATGACTACGAGCAGTACTTC
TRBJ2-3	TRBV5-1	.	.	CASSLASQVGDTDTQYF	TGCGCCAGCAGCTTGGCCTCGCAGGTGGGGGACACAGATACGCAGTATTTT
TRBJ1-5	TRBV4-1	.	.	CASSQQGLRGEEPQHF	TGCGCCAGCAGCCAACAGGGGCTTCGGGGGGAGGAGCCCCAGCATTTT
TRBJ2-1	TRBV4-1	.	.	CASSQVNEQFF	TGCGCCAGCAGCCAAGTCAATGAGCAGTTCTTC
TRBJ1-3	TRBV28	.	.	CASSHTAEGNTIYF	TGTGCCAGCAGTCACACCGCGGAAGGAAACACCATATATTTT
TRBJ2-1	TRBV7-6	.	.	CASSFEGYNEQFF	TGTGCCAGCAGCTTTGAGGGTTACAATGAGCAGTTCTTC
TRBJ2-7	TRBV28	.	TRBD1	CASSLWDRGFLRYEQYF	TGTGCCAGCAGTTTATGGGACAGGGGATTTTTACGCTACGAGCAGTACTTC
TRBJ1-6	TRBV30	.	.	CAWSVLTRSYNSPLHF	TGTGCCTGGAGTGTACTAACCCGGTCCTATAATTCACCCCTCCACTTT
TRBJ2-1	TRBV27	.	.	CASSLTLLGSEHNEQFF	TGTGCCAGCAGTTTAACCCTCCTCGGGAGTGAACACAATGAGCAGTTCTTC
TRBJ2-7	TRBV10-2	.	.	CASSVGYEQYF	TGCGCCAGCAGTGTAGGTTACGAGCAGTACTTC
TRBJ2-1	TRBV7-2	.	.	CASSLDVAGQSYNEQFF	TGTGCCAGCAGCTTAGATGTGGCGGGCCAGTCCTACAATGAGCAGTTCTTC
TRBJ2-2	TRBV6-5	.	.	CASSYGISGELFF	TGTGCCAGCAGTTACGGGATCTCCGGGGAGCTGTTTTTT
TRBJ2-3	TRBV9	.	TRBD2	CASSAIGTSNTQYF	TGTGCCAGCAGCGCCATAGGGACTAGCAATACGCAGTATTTT
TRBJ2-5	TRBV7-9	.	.	CASSSREGDQETQYF	TGTGCCAGCAGCTCCAGGGAGGGGGACCAAGAGACCCAGTACTTC
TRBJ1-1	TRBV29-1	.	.	CSVAPQGGGTEAFF	TGCAGCGTCGCACCACAGGGCGGCGGCACTGAAGCTTTCTTT
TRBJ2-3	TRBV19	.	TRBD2	CASSIVPLAGGSDTQYF	TGTGCCAGTAGTATAGTCCCCCTAGCGGGGGGCTCAGATACGCAGTATTTT
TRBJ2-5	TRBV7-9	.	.	CASSLGDLWTGTQYF	TGTGCCAGCAGCTTAGGGGACCTATGGACGGGGACCCAGTACTTC
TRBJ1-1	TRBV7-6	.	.	CASSLVYSGNTEAFF	TGTGCCAGCAGCTTAGTTTATTCGGGGAACACTGAAGCTTTCTTT
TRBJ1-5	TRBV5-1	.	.	CASSLAGSQPQHF	TGCGCCAGCAGCTTGGCAGGGTCTCAGCCCCAGCATTTT
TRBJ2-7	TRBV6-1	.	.	CASSEDTTSSYEQYF	TGTGCCAGCAGTGAAGACACGACGAGCTCCTACGAGCAGTACTTC
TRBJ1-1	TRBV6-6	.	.	CASSYAGDMNTEAFF	TGTGCCAGCAGTTACGCAGGCGACATGAACACTGAAGCTTTCTTT
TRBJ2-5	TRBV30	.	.	CAWSSGTLETQYF	TGTGCCTGGAGTTCCGGGACATTGGAGACCCAGTACTTC
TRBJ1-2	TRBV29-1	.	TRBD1	CSVFGTGTIGYTF	TGCAGCGTTTTCGGGACAGGGACTATTGGCTACACCTTC
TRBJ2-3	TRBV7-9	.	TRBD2	CASSPRTSGSTDTQYF	TGTGCCAGCAGCCCCCGGACTAGCGGTAGCACAGATACGCAGTATTTT
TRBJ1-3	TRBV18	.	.	CASSPRAASGNTIYF	TGTGCCAGCTCACCGCGGGCAGCCTCTGGAAACACCATATATTTT
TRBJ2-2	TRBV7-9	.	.	CASSSQTRTGELFF	TGTGCCAGCAGCTCTCAGACAAGGACCGGGGAGCTGTTTTTT
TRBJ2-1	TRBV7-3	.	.	CASSLEALTGYNEQFF	TGTGCCAGCAGCTTAGAGGCGCTGACAGGTTACAATGAGCAGTTCTTC
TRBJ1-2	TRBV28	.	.	CASSFTGTGRYGYTF	TGTGCCAGCAGTTTTACCGGGACGGGTCGCTATGGCTACACCTTC
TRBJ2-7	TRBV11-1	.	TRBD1	CASSLDGTDYEQYF	TGTGCCAGCAGCTTAGACGGGACAGACTACGAGCAGTACTTC
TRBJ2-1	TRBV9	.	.	CASSVGHGWQFF	TGTGCCAGCAGCGTGGGACACGGGTGGCAGTTCTTC
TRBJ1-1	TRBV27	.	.	CASSPGATEAFF	TGTGCCAGCAGTCCAGGGGCGACTGAAGCTTTCTTT
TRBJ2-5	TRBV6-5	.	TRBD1	CASSPWTGGFETQYF	TGTGCCAGCAGTCCATGGACAGGGGGCTTTGAGACCCAGTACTTC
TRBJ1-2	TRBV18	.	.	CASSPPGPGYTF	TGTGCCAGCTCACCACCGGGACCAGGCTACACCTTC
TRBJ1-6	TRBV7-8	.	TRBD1	CASSLEPQGNNSPLHF	TGTGCCAGCAGCTTAGAACCACAGGGGAATAATTCACCCCTCCACTTT
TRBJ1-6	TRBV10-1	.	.	CASSESTGNFSPLHF	TGCGCCAGCAGTGAGTCTACAGGGAATTTTTCACCCCTCCACTTT
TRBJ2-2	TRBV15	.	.	CATSREVGELFF	TGTGCCACCAGCAGAGAAGTCGGGGAGCTGTTTTTT
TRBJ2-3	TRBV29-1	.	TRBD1	CSVVYRDSRTDTQYF	TGCAGCGTCGTCTACCGGGACAGTCGCACAGATACGCAGTATTTT
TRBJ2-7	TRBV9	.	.	CASSVAGEPEKQYF	TGTGCCAGCAGCGTAGCGGGAGAACCCGAGAAGCAGTACTTC